This TCR beta chain was sequenced during a study of T cells after yellow fever vaccination (dated by TCRdb to the late 2010s). For the wider study: The SMART-Seq v4 Ultra Low Input RNA kit was used to prepare libraries from fractions with low cell numbers. Bulk PBMC replicates and cell subsets were isolated from blood drawn at multiple timepoints before and after both primary and secondary immunization. To follow T-cell clones before and after both primary and booster YFV17D yellow fever vaccination, bulk TCR alpha and beta repertoires underwent longitudinal sequencing. Two healthy male donors, one aged 18 to 29 and one aged 30 to 40 years, made up the cohort.

Points the paper makes about the study in general: Most clones expanded after primary vaccination were re-detected after the booster (just under 97% of CD4 and around 88% of CD8), suggesting broad memory maintenance. Because only two donors were included in the study, the extent to which the findings can be generalized is limited. The secondary T-cell response was found to be weaker but faster than the primary response, with a peak reached on day 5 rather than on day 15. A small share of clonotypes was detected in both CD4 and CD8 compartments, with the overlap likely arising from convergent recombination. Computational filtering was needed because FACS-sorted repertoires could contain abundant contaminating clonotypes from the bulk population.

The cysteine opens and the phenylalanine closes a CDR3 of 14 amino acids. The retained sequence is limited to the CDR3, 42 bases, with the frame set at the first base. Relative to germline, V is 7 bases shorter and J is 7 bases shorter, with 16 bases between their ends. Explained via the paper, the treatment or condition label denotes: live attenuated yellow fever vaccine strain. At each blood-draw timepoint, two biological replicates of bulk PBMCs were obtained. A standard Ficoll-Paque protocol was used to isolate PBMCs from peripheral blood. TriZol was used to extract RNA from bulk PBMCs, CD4 and CD8 fractions, and dextramer-positive and dextramer-negative fractions. Sequenced using an Illumina NovaSeq 6000. TCR cDNA was made using 5'RACE template switching, a step that added a universal primer site and unique molecular identifiers. Priming for cDNA synthesis came from both the TCR alpha and TCR beta constant segments. Library amplification used two PCR steps, and the second PCR step added sample barcodes and sequencing adapters. Sequencing of libraries was done on Illumina HiSeq 2500 (2x100 bp) or NovaSeq (2x150 bp). In the authors' own workflow: MIGEC handled demultiplexing of reads and collapsing into UMI consensus sequences, while MiXCR performed V(D)J alignment. Clonotypes responding to the vaccine were identified with edgeR on replicate PBMC samples, with the criteria of FDR below 0.01 and a log2 fold change above 5 up to day 15. CD4 or CD8 identity was assigned to each bulk clonotype according to whether the clonotype was present at higher abundance in the sequenced CD4 repertoire or the sequenced CD8 repertoire. In-frame beta chains were kept once TCRdb had trimmed the public reads at Q25 with fastp and called clones with MiXCR. Each entry is one CDR3 protein sequence, shown with its most common DNA and genes. TCRdb's processing, not the authors' own work, is the source of the V and J calls. The sample profile shows hundreds of thousands of distinct CDR3 sequences; around 20% of them were found once. Over 15% of the sample lies in the top ten.

Of note for this clonotype: Its specific antigen is unknown. Base qualities are not recorded, but no much larger clone differs from it by a single base.

The receptor's source is a man aged 18 to 29 who received the YFV17D yellow fever vaccine. This receptor chain uses TRBV12-3 or TRBV12-4 and TRBJ2-2, and the D gene may be TRBD2, 5 bases matching. The input for sequencing was PBMCs, taken before the yellow fever booster vaccination. CDR3 region: CASKSGRRYGELFF. The DNA reads TGTGCCAGCAAAAGCGGTCGGCGTTACGGGGAGCTGTTTTTT.